The 5 T cell receptor beta chains reported below all come from one sample, sequenced in a study of OX40 agonist ivuxolimab in advanced cancers. Clones were sequenced by immunoSEQ multiplex PCR, and TCRdb holds only the in-frame ones, with some missing. The repertoire holds 20,000 to 25,000 clones, roughly nine tenths seen once, with over 25% in the top ten. The sample was CD4+ or CD8+ T cells sorted from blood, taken in a trial of the OX40 agonist ivuxolimab. The receptors were sampled from an adult with an advanced solid tumor such as melanoma, head and neck, liver or kidney cancer.

This clone was seen a handful of times. The chain carries TRBV4-2 and TRBJ1-1; no clear D. The CDR3 sequence is 15 residues long. CDR1 is LGHNA, CDR2 YNFKEQ, per germline. Trimming removed 0 bases at V and 0 bases at J, with 8 bases between. CDR3 nucleotide sequence: TGTGCCAGCAGCCAAGATCCCGGGCTGAACACTGAAGCTTTCTTT. Translated: CASSQDPGLNTEAFF.

V usage is TRBV27 and J usage is TRBJ2-7; D ambiguous. Germline CDR1 reads MNHEY; CDR2 reads SMNVEV (reference sequence). Trimming took 2 bases from V and 2 from J, leaving 10 bases between them. CDR3 size: 14 residues. DNA of the CDR3: TGTGCCAGCAGTTTAGGGCAGTTCCCCTACGAGCAGTACTTC. Protein sequence: CASSLGQFPYEQYF.

The chain is built from TRBV28 and TRBJ2-5, with 9 bases lining up with TRBD1. The DNA end is a closer match to TRBJ2-7, so the J assignment may be wrong. This CDR3 comprises 14 residues. CDR1 and CDR2 (germline): MDHEN, SYDVKM. The CDR3 sequence: CASSLGQGSYEQYF. The CDR3 nucleotides are TGTGCCAGCAGTCTGGGACAGGGCTCCTACGAGCAGTACTTC.

The rearrangement joins TRBV28 to TRBJ2-5; D is unclear. CDR1 is MDHEN, CDR2 SYDVKM, per germline. The CDR3 runs to 12 residues. V was shortened by 7 bases and J by 1 base, with 7 bases between the two germline ends. CDR3 region: CASTPSQETQYF. Here the CDR3 DNA reads TGTGCCAGCACCCCTTCCCAAGAGACCCAGTACTTC.

The chain couples TRBV19 to TRBJ1-4; no clear D. V was pared by 7 bases and J by 8 bases, with 8 bases between. Germline V gene data show CDR1 as LNHDA and CDR2 as SQIVND (reference sequence). This CDR3 is 11 amino acids long. The CDR3 loop reads CASMMMEKLFF. DNA for the CDR3: TGTGCCAGTATGATGATGGAAAAACTGTTTTTT.